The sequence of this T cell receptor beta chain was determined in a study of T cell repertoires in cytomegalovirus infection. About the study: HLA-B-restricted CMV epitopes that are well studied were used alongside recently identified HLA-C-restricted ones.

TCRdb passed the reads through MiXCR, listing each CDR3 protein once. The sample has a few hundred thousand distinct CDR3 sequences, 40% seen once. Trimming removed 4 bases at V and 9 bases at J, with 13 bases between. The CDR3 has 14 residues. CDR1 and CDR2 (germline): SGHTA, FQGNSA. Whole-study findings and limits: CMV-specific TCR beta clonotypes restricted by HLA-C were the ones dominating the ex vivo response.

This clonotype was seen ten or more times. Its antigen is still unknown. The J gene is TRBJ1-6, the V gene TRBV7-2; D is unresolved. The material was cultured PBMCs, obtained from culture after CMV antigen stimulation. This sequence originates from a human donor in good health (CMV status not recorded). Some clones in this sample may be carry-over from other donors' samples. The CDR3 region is CASSSREVLSPLHF. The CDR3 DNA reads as TGTGCCAGCAGCTCCCGGGAGGTCCTTTCACCCCTCCACTTT.